This paragraph covers one TCR beta chain sequence. Its antigen is not identified. This sample was included in a study of OX40 agonist ivuxolimab in advanced cancers. Study-wide context: The dose-escalation cohort was over 65% male, with a mean age of about 56 years, ranging roughly 23 to 85. Findings and limits, study-wide: Doses of 0.1 to 3.0 mg/kg were accompanied by clonal expansion of CD4+ and CD8+ blood T cells by week 6. More expanded clones were found, on average, in CD8+ than in CD4+ T cells.

The CDR3 is 15 amino acids. Trimming removed 2 bases at V and 2 bases at J, with 13 bases between. The germline gives CDR1 MNHEY, CDR2 SVGAGI. Baseline, cycle 4 day 1, and cycle 7 day 1 were the blood sampling points. The repertoire was sequenced with immunoSEQ multiplex PCR; TCRdb's copy has only in-frame clones and lacks some. Here the sample spans nearly 85,000 clones, 80% to 90% being singletons. The rearrangement uses TRBV6-5 and TRBJ2-7, with D possibly being TRBD1 (5 bases). The source material was CD4+ or CD8+ T cells sorted from blood, sampled in a trial of the OX40 agonist ivuxolimab. The receptor was derived from an adult with an advanced solid tumor such as melanoma, head and neck, liver or kidney cancer. The CDR3 DNA reads TGTGCCAGCAGTTACCCACACAGGACCCCCTACGAGCAGTACTTC. Protein: CASSYPHRTPYEQYF.